The 15 T cell receptor beta chains in this list originate from one sample, sequenced in a study of cytomegalovirus exposure and HLA in healthy donors. PCR was performed using 60 Vbeta and 13 Jbeta primers. Repertoires were generated with immunoSEQ multiplex PCR, while TCRdb's copy carries only in-frame clones and drops some. Of 150,000 to 200,000 clones in the sample, 81% were seen once. The source material was PBMCs. These receptors originate from a man between 45 and 60 years old in good health and CMV-seropositive.

This clone was detected once. Written as DNA, the CDR3 is TGTGCCAGCAGCTCCGATATACAGGGTAGTTCACCCCTCCACTTT. It translates to CASSSDIQGSSPLHF. The chain combines TRBV7-9 with TRBJ1-6, with D possibly matching TRBD1 (6 bases). The CDR3 contains 15 residues. Trimming took off 4 bases at V and 9 bases at J, with 16 bases between the two ends. Germline CDR1 is SEHNR and CDR2 is FQNEAQ (reference sequence).

V gene TRBV5-1 combines with J gene TRBJ2-2; possible D gene TRBD2, 5 bases. Trimming left V 4 bases short and J 3 bases short, with 28 bases between. The CDR3 totals 20 residues. Per germline, CDR1 SGHRS and CDR2 YFSETQ. The CDR3 DNA sequence: TGCGCCAGCAGCCCCGACCCTGTTGATGATCTGCGGGTATACACCGGGGAGCTGTTTTTT. Translation gives CASSPDPVDDLRVYTGELFF.

This chain joins TRBV7-2 and TRBJ2-1; no definite D call. CDR3 length equals 15 residues. Between the trimmed V and J ends, which lost 3 bases and 0 bases, there was a span of 9 bases. Germline V gives CDR1 SGHTA, CDR2 FQGNSA. The chain's CDR3 is CASSFEKASYNEQFF. Written as DNA, the CDR3 is TGTGCCAGCAGCTTCGAGAAAGCCTCCTACAATGAGCAGTTCTTC.

CDR3 in amino acids: CASSPGQGDTYEQYF. CDR3 sequence (DNA): TGTGCCAGCTCACCGGGACAGGGGGATACCTACGAGCAGTACTTC. The chain employs TRBV18 and TRBJ2-5; TRBD1 matches at 11 bases. TRBJ2-7 matches the DNA end more closely, so the J call is doubtful. CDR3 length: 15 amino acids. Germline CDR1 and CDR2: KGHSH and LQKENI.

This clone was recorded only once. The rearrangement joins TRBV6-6 to TRBJ2-1, with 7 bases lining up with TRBD2. The V and J ends lost 0 bases and 5 bases, in that order; junction bases with no gene match: 4. Germline V gene sequence: CDR1 MNHNY, CDR2 SVGAGI (reference sequence). The length of the CDR3 is 15 residues. The CDR3 coding sequence is TGTGCCAGCAGTTACTCGAGCGGGATTGACAATGAGCAGTTCTTC. Translated: CASSYSSGIDNEQFF.

This chain uses TRBV19 with TRBJ1-4; 9 bases line up with TRBD1. This CDR3 spans 14 amino acids. V lost 5 bases, J lost 8 bases, and 6 bases stayed unmatched. CDR1 and CDR2 from the germline V gene are LNHDA and SQIVND (reference sequence). The CDR3 region has the DNA TGTGCCAGTAGTCTGGGACAGGGAGGGGAAAAACTGTTTTTT. It encodes CASSLGQGGEKLFF.

The chain couples TRBV19 to TRBJ2-7; D might be TRBD1 (6 bases). Trimming took off 5 bases at V and 2 bases at J, with 19 bases between the two ends. Germline V lookup: CDR1 LNHDA, CDR2 SQIVND (reference sequence). The CDR3 runs 16 residues. In DNA form, the CDR3 reads TGTGCCAGTAGTTTGGATTTCGGACAGCTTGCCTACGAGCAGTACTTC. It yields the protein CASSLDFGQLAYEQYF.

This chain links TRBV15 with TRBJ1-4; D is ambiguous. The CDR3 is 12 residues long. V lost 1 base and J lost 11, with 8 bases in between. CDR1 and CDR2 (germline): LNHNV, YYDKDF (reference sequence). The CDR3 bases are TGTGCCACCAGCAGAGGTTACGAGAAACTGTTTTTT. It codes for CATSRGYEKLFF.

The rearrangement uses TRBV5-4 and TRBJ1-3; D ambiguous. This CDR3 has 14 residues. Germline V CDR1 and CDR2: SGHNT, YYREEE (reference sequence). V was shortened by 1 base and J by 2 bases, with 7 bases between the two germline ends. The chain's CDR3 is CASSLRDTGNTIYF. CDR3 sequence (DNA): TGTGCCAGCAGCTTGAGAGACACTGGAAACACCATATATTTT.

V usage is TRBV18 and J usage is TRBJ2-7; the D gene is possibly TRBD1 (5 bases). V was pared by 5 bases and J by 4 bases, with 18 bases between. The CDR3 extends over 15 amino acids. The V gene's germline CDR1 is KGHSH and CDR2 LQKENI. The CDR3 DNA sequence: TGTGCCAGCTCAGCCCTAAGGGGCGCTGGATACGAGCAGTACTTC. Translated: CASSALRGAGYEQYF.

The genes are TRBV13 and TRBJ2-7, with TRBD1 matching over 9 bases. Unmatched junction bases numbered 5, after V lost 0 bases and J lost 2 bases. This CDR3 spans 16 amino acids. Germline V CDR1 and CDR2: PRHDT, FYEKMQ (reference sequence). CDR3 sequence: CASSLGDRGRTYEQYF. The CDR3 bases are TGTGCCAGCAGCTTAGGGGACAGGGGAAGAACCTACGAGCAGTACTTC.

V gene TRBV6-1 combines with J gene TRBJ1-4, with TRBD1 as a possible D gene (6 bases). The CDR3 totals 14 residues. Germline lookup yields CDR1 MNHNS and CDR2 SASEGT. V gave up 8 bases and J gave up 10 bases, with 20 bases separating them. CDR3 sequence: CASGQTAGAGKLFF. The DNA for the CDR3 is TGTGCCAGCGGACAGACGGCAGGGGCAGGAAAACTGTTTTTT.

The chain uses TRBV2 and TRBJ2-3; 8 bases are shared with TRBD2. Germline V gene lookup returns CDR1 SNHLY and CDR2 FYNNEI. The CDR3 has 17 residues. V trimming: 0 bases; J trimming: 5 bases; junction bases outside the gene matches: 10. Here the CDR3 reads CASSEAPRASGLDTQYF. The CDR3 bases are TGTGCCAGCAGTGAAGCGCCCCGGGCTAGCGGGCTAGATACGCAGTATTTT.

The table lists this clone with a count of one. The V gene is TRBV2, the J gene TRBJ2-7, with D perhaps TRBD2 (5 bases). Trimming removed 4 bases from V and 2 bases from J, with 12 bases in between. Germline assignment: CDR1 SNHLY and CDR2 FYNNEI. There are 14 residues in the CDR3. This chain's CDR3 is CASSATEGPYEQYF. In DNA form, the CDR3 reads TGTGCCAGCAGTGCTACTGAGGGCCCCTACGAGCAGTACTTC.

Notes on this clone: At one end, the junction sequence differs from germline, possibly due to a read error. The chain couples TRBV27 to TRBJ2-7; no reliable D call. The CDR3 extends over 11 amino acids. CDR1 MNHEY and CDR2 SMNVEV come from the germline V gene (reference sequence). The DNA for the CDR3 is TGTGCCAGCAGTGATCGCTATGTCGAGATCTTC. Its translation: CASSDRYVEIF.